This TCR beta chain was sequenced in a study of blood T cell repertoires in COVID-19. Overall study: The samples span acute and convalescent COVID-19 from the United States, Italy and Spain. Sources were T cells, B-cell-depleted T cells, or PBMCs; the material itself was cDNA or gDNA.

Trimming removed 1 base from V and 3 bases from J; junction bases left unmatched: 5. This CDR3 comprises 17 residues. The V gene's germline CDR1 is LGHDT and CDR2 YNNKEL (reference sequence). Per the original methods: From reference gene primer amplification, estimates of nucleated cell counts were derived. This table comes from immunoSEQ multiplex PCR, and its TCRdb copy is limited to in-frame clones, with some not included. That table is the source of V, J and clone size, and D and trimming were worked out from the DNA. The data contain approximately 250,000 clones, roughly 86% of them singletons. The receptor's source is a man younger than 30 with active or convalescent COVID-19. The sample comprised peripheral blood. The J gene is TRBJ2-3, the V gene TRBV3-1 (or the pseudogene TRBV3-2); 12 bases are a match to TRBD2. The DNA of the CDR3 is TGTGCCAGCAGCCAAGTTAAGGGGACTAGCGGGACAGATACGCAGTATTTT. Residues: CASSQVKGTSGTDTQYF.